This entry lists 29 T cell receptor beta chains sequenced from one sample in a study of cytomegalovirus exposure and HLA in healthy donors. The study ran its PCR with 60 Vbeta and 13 Jbeta primers. Sequencing was performed with immunoSEQ multiplex PCR; in TCRdb, only in-frame clones are kept and a portion is missing. The sample carries around 160,000 clones, 60% to 85% recorded once. Sequencing was performed on PBMCs. These receptors were taken from a male donor in good health and CMV-seropositive.

This clone was recorded a few times. The V and J genes are TRBV19 and TRBJ2-1; 10 bases are shared with TRBD1. The CDR3 sequence is 13 residues long. Germline CDR1 reads LNHDA; CDR2 reads SQIVND (reference sequence). The J segment lost 8 bases and the V segment lost 9 bases, leaving 7 bases of the junction unmatched. The CDR3 DNA follows: TGTGCCAGCACAACGGACAGGGGGGATGAGCAGTTCTTC. It translates to CASTTDRGDEQFF.

This clone was counted only a few times. V usage is TRBV6-1 and J usage is TRBJ2-5; possible D gene TRBD2, 6 bases. The germline gives CDR1 MNHNS, CDR2 SASEGT. This CDR3 has 13 residues. The V end lost 6 bases, the J end lost 1 base, and 9 bases lay between the germline ends. The CDR3 loop is CASRRDFQETQYF. The CDR3 DNA reads TGTGCCAGCAGGAGGGACTTCCAAGAGACCCAGTACTTC.

V usage is TRBV5-5 and J usage is TRBJ1-1, with TRBD1 matching 8 bases. The junction had 12 bases not matched to a gene; V was cut back by 6 bases and J by 5 bases. CDR1 is SGHKS and CDR2 is YYEKEE in the germline V gene (reference sequence). This CDR3 region has 15 residues. Here the CDR3 reads CASTSRTGWRTEAFF. The CDR3, as DNA: TGTGCCAGCACCTCCCGGACAGGGTGGAGGACTGAAGCTTTCTTT.

This sequence joins TRBV11-2 and TRBJ2-3; TRBD1 matches 8 bases. Germline CDR1 reads SGHAT; CDR2 reads FQNNGV. J gave up 9 bases and V 4 bases, and 12 bases lay outside the gene matches. The CDR3 extends over 15 amino acids. The chain's CDR3 is CASSYRDRSVTTQYF. The CDR3 DNA sequence: TGTGCCAGCAGCTACCGGGACAGGAGTGTAACCACGCAGTATTTT.

The V gene is TRBV5-1, the J gene TRBJ2-6; maybe TRBD1 (6 bases). Per the germline V gene, CDR1 is SGHRS and CDR2 is YFSETQ. The V gene lost 2 bases and the J gene lost 4 bases, with 13 bases spanning the gap. CDR3 length: 16 amino acids. The DNA for the CDR3 is TGCGCCAGCAGCTTCAATGGGGGCTCAGGGGCCAACGTCCTGACTTTC. Protein: CASSFNGGSGANVLTF. The variable domain in full, with the rest retrieved from reference TRBV5-1 and TRBJ2-6, is KAGVTQTPRYLIKTRGQQVTLSCSPISGHRSVSWYQQTPGQGLQFLFEYFSETQRNKGNFPGRFSGRQFSNSRSEMNVSTLELGDSALYLCASSFNGGSGANVLTFGAGSRLTVL.

This chain links TRBV5-1 with TRBJ2-5, with 9 bases fitting TRBD1. The length of the CDR3 is 17 residues. Germline trimming cut 3 bases from V and 5 bases from J; bases unmatched to any gene: 14. CDR1 and CDR2 (germline): SGHRS, YFSETQ. The CDR3 DNA is TGCGCCAGCAGCTCCAAAATCACACAGGGGGCTCGGGAGACCCAGTACTTC. It translates to CASSSKITQGARETQYF.

This clone came up once. The chain links TRBV10-1 to TRBJ2-1, with 12 bases aligning to TRBD2. The length of the CDR3 is 16 residues. Germline assignment: CDR1 WNHNN and CDR2 SYGVQD (reference sequence). The ends lost 0 bases at V and 9 bases at J; junction bases unmatched: 6. In nucleotides, the CDR3 is TGCGCCAGCAGTGAGTCCCGGACTAGCGGGGTGGGTGAGCAGTTCTTC. It codes for CASSESRTSGVGEQFF.

This chain connects TRBV10-3 to TRBJ1-2, with D tentatively TRBD1 (5 bases). Trimming stripped 5 bases from V and 6 bases from J, with 19 bases between. Germline CDR1 reads ENHRY; CDR2 reads SYGVKD. This CDR3 region has 15 residues. The CDR3 loop reads CAISPYEGDKDGYTF. CDR3 in DNA: TGTGCCATCAGTCCGTATGAAGGGGATAAGGATGGCTACACCTTC.

The rearrangement joins TRBV2 to TRBJ2-5, with D tentatively TRBD1 (8 bases). Germline values: CDR1 SNHLY, CDR2 FYNNEI. This CDR3 is built from 12 residues. The CDR3 region has the DNA TGTGCAACAAACAGGGGGGGGGAGACCCAGTACTTC. It encodes CATNRGGETQYF. The whole variable domain, remainder taken from reference TRBV2 and TRBJ2-5, is EPEVTQTPSHQVTQMGQEVILRCVPISNHLYFYWYRQILGQKVEFLVSFYNNEISEKSEIFDDQFSVERPDGSNFTLKIRSTKLEDSAMYFCATNRGGETQYFGPGTRLLVL.

To note about this clone: Distinct nucleotide sequences in the sample also encode this CDR3. This chain uses TRBV5-6 with TRBJ1-2, with D possibly TRBD1 on 5 matching bases. V was shortened by 1 base and J by 0 bases, with 13 bases between the two germline ends. CDR3 length: 16 amino acids. Germline V gene sequence: CDR1 SGHDT, CDR2 YYEEEE. The DNA of the CDR3 is TGTGCCAGCAGCTTGCCCCCAGGGTCTACTAACTATGGCTACACCTTC. This sequence encodes CASSLPPGSTNYGYTF.

V is TRBV4-1 and J is TRBJ1-1; 10 bases map to TRBD1. From germline, CDR1 is MGHRA and CDR2 YSYEKL. CDR3 length: 20 amino acids. V gave up 0 bases and J gave up 0 bases; unmatched junction bases: 13. CDR3 in amino acids: CASSQDWGGTGEGVNTEAFF. As DNA, the CDR3 is TGCGCCAGCAGCCAAGATTGGGGTGGGACAGGGGAAGGGGTGAACACTGAAGCTTTCTTT.

V usage is TRBV5-1 and J usage is TRBJ1-2; a possible D gene is TRBD1 (6 bases). Germline CDR1 SGHRS, CDR2 YFSETQ. This CDR3 spans 15 amino acids. V was trimmed by 3 bases and J by 4 bases, leaving 16 bases between them. The CDR3 bases are TGCGCCAGCAGCTCCTCTAACCGGGACATCTATGGCTACACCTTC. Translation gives CASSSSNRDIYGYTF.

The chain is built from TRBV4-1 and TRBJ2-2; D remains ambiguous. The V gene lost 4 bases and the J gene lost 1 base, with 10 bases spanning the gap. The CDR3 has 15 residues. Per the germline V gene, CDR1 is MGHRA and CDR2 is YSYEKL. The CDR3 region is CASSRTAGNTGELFF. The CDR3, as DNA: TGCGCCAGCAGCCGCACAGCCGGGAACACCGGGGAGCTGTTTTTT.

Only a few counts were recorded for this clone. The rearrangement uses TRBV19 and TRBJ2-1, with D tentatively TRBD1 (6 bases). Germline values: CDR1 LNHDA, CDR2 SQIVND (reference sequence). The CDR3 covers 11 residues. Between the trimmed V and J ends, which lost 7 bases and 10 bases, there was a span of 11 bases. The CDR3 loop reads CASTGGAEQFF. As DNA, the CDR3 is TGTGCCAGTACTGGGGGCGCGGAGCAGTTCTTC.

The chain combines TRBV30 with TRBJ2-2, with 8 nucleotides matching TRBD1. Trimming at V came to 7 bases and at J to 6 bases, leaving 7 bases not matched to a gene. Germline lookup yields CDR1 GTSNPN and CDR2 SVGIG (reference sequence). There are 13 residues in the CDR3. The CDR3 protein is CALDRVRAGELFF. The DNA of the CDR3 is TGTGCCTTGGACAGGGTGAGGGCCGGGGAGCTGTTTTTT.

CDR3 protein: CASSSAGLAAYNEQFF. The CDR3 coding sequence is TGTGCCAGCAGTTCCGCGGGACTAGCGGCCTACAATGAGCAGTTCTTC. The rearrangement uses TRBV6-5 and TRBJ2-1; 11 bases match TRBD2. The CDR3 has 16 amino acids. The germline V gene encodes CDR1 MNHEY and CDR2 SVGAGI. The J segment lost 2 bases and the V segment lost 4 bases, leaving 4 bases of the junction unmatched.

This clone has more than one count but fewer than ten. V usage is TRBV5-1 and J usage is TRBJ2-6, with 8 bases identical to TRBD2. Germline V CDR1 and CDR2: SGHRS, YFSETQ. This CDR3 is built from 16 residues. Losses at the gene ends were 4 bases for V and 0 bases for J; bases not matched to a gene: 3. The CDR3, as DNA: TGCGCCAGCAGCCCCGGGGGGGCCTCTGGGGCCAACGTCCTGACTTTC. Translating gives CASSPGGASGANVLTF.

This clone was picked up one time. The chain couples TRBV18 to TRBJ2-1; 7 bases fit TRBD2. Unmatched junction bases numbered 13, after V lost 6 bases and J lost 5 bases. Germline-derived CDR1 and CDR2 are KGHSH and LQKENI. The CDR3 sequence is 16 residues long. The CDR3 bases are TGTGCCAGCTCCCCGCACACACCAGGGAGGGACAATGAGCAGTTCTTC. This encodes CASSPHTPGRDNEQFF.

This rearrangement joins TRBV5-1 to TRBJ2-5, with D maybe TRBD2 (6 bases). This CDR3 spans 14 amino acids. V gave up 6 bases and J gave up 4 bases, with 16 bases separating them. From germline, CDR1 is SGHRS and CDR2 YFSETQ. CDR3 protein: CASNQLLGGETQYF. DNA of the CDR3: TGCGCCAGCAACCAACTCTTGGGGGGAGAGACCCAGTACTTC.

For the CDR3, the DNA is TGTGCCACCAGCAGAGATCCGACAGGGAATTCACCCCTCCACTTT. Its translation: CATSRDPTGNSPLHF. The chain uses TRBV15 and TRBJ1-6, with 7 bases matching TRBD1. The CDR3 runs to 15 residues. J lost 7 bases, V lost 0 bases, and 3 bases had no gene match. The V gene's germline CDR1 is LNHNV and CDR2 YYDKDF (reference sequence).

The table lists this clone with a count of one. The chain has TRBV5-1 and TRBJ1-2, with 11 positions matching TRBD1. Per the germline V gene, CDR1 is SGHRS and CDR2 is YFSETQ. V lost 2 bases to trimming and J lost 8 bases; unmatched junction nucleotides: 8. The CDR3 runs to 15 residues. CDR3 DNA: TGCGCCAGCAGCTTCTCGGGACAGGGGGTGGAAGGCTACACCTTC. This codes for CASSFSGQGVEGYTF.

This chain joins TRBV7-9 and TRBJ2-3; 10 bases agree with TRBD1. V dropped 5 bases and J dropped 6; count of bases not matched to a gene: 5. Germline values: CDR1 SEHNR, CDR2 FQNEAQ (reference sequence). The CDR3 has 14 amino acids. The CDR3 spells CASSPGQGVDTQYF. As DNA, the CDR3 is TGTGCCAGCAGCCCCGGACAGGGGGTGGATACGCAGTATTTT.

The gene calls are TRBV30 and TRBJ2-1; 8 nucleotides agree with TRBD1. CDR3 length: 14 amino acids. In germline, CDR1 is GTSNPN, CDR2 SVGIG (reference sequence). The ends lost 5 bases at V and 9 bases at J; junction bases unmatched: 12. CDR3 DNA: TGTGCCTGGGGCGGTGCACAGGGGGGCATTGAGCAGTTCTTC. Translation gives CAWGGAQGGIEQFF.

This sequence joins TRBV6-4 and TRBJ2-2, with D uncertain. The CDR3 has 13 residues. The V gene lost 7 bases and the J gene lost 3 bases, with 9 bases spanning the gap. Germline V lookup: CDR1 MRHNA, CDR2 SNTAGT. The CDR3 sequence is CASNVAHTGELFF. The CDR3 DNA sequence: TGTGCCAGCAATGTCGCGCACACCGGGGAGCTGTTTTTT.

V and J are TRBV9 and TRBJ2-3; 12 nucleotides align to TRBD2. V shed 3 bases, J shed 0 bases, and the junction held 17 bases outside the gene matches. The germline V gene has CDR1 SGDLS and CDR2 YYNGEE. The CDR3 has 21 amino acids. CDR3 bases: TGTGCCAGCAGCGCCTCCGCCCTAGCGGGGGGGCCTGGGAGAAGCACAGATACGCAGTATTTT. This encodes CASSASALAGGPGRSTDTQYF. Together with reference TRBV9 and TRBJ2-3, the CDR3 gives the full variable domain: DSGVTQTPKHLITATGQRVTLRCSPRSGDLSVYWYQQSLDQGLQFLIQYYNGEERAKGNILERFSAQQFPDLHSELNLSSLELGDSALYFCASSASALAGGPGRSTDTQYFGPGTRLTVL.

The chain links TRBV7-2 to TRBJ1-1; D gene uncertain. Trimming left V 0 bases short and J 11 bases short, with 10 bases between. Germline loops: CDR1 SGHTA, CDR2 FQGNSA. The CDR3 extends over 12 amino acids. The CDR3 region is CASSLAVRYAFF. CDR3 nucleotides: TGTGCCAGCAGCTTAGCCGTCAGGTATGCTTTCTTT.

V is TRBV27 and J is TRBJ2-1; maybe TRBD1 (5 bases). The CDR3 has 12 residues. The V and J ends lost 8 bases and 10 bases respectively, with 15 bases between them. The germline gives CDR1 MNHEY, CDR2 SMNVEV (reference sequence). Here the CDR3 DNA reads TGTGCCAGCGGCATGGGGCTGGGGGAGCAGTTCTTC. This translates into CASGMGLGEQFF.

V and J are TRBV6-4 and TRBJ2-3; TRBD2 matches 8 bases. This CDR3 is built from 15 residues. The junction had 3 bases not matched to a gene; V was cut back by 0 bases and J by 4 bases. Germline CDR1 MRHNA, CDR2 SNTAGT. Here the CDR3 reads CASSDSGGGPDTQYF. The CDR3 coding sequence is TGTGCCAGCAGTGACTCTGGCGGGGGGCCAGATACGCAGTATTTT.

The CDR3 here is CSVRGQDGYTF. The CDR3 nucleotides are TGCAGCGTGCGAGGACAGGACGGCTACACCTTC. The chain links TRBV29-1 to TRBJ1-2; 7 nucleotides align to TRBD1. V lost 6 bases, J lost 8 bases, and 6 bases stayed unmatched. CDR1 and CDR2 (germline): SQVTM, ANQGSEA. CDR3 length equals 11 residues.